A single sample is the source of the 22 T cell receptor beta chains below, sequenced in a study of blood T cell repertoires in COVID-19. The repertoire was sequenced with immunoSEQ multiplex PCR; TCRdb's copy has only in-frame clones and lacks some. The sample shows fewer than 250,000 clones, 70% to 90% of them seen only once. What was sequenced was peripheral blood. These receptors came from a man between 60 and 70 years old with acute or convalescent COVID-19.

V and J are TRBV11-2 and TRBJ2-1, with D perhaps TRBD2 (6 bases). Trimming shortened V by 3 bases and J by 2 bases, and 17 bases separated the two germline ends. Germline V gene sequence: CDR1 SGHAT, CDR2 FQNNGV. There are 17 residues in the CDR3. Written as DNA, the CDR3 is TGTGCCAGCAGCTTCGACGCCAGCTTAGCGGCCTACAATGAGCAGTTCTTC. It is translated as CASSFDASLAAYNEQFF.

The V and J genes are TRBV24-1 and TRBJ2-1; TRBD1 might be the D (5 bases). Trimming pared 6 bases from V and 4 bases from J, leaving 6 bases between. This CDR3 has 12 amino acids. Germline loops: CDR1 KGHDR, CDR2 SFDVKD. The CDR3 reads CATSKGYNEQFF. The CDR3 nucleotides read TGTGCCACCAGTAAGGGGTACAATGAGCAGTTCTTC.

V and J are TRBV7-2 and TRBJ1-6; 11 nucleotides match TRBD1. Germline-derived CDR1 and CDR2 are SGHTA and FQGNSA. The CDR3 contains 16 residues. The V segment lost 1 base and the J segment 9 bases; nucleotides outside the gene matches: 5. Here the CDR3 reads CASSLGRTGGSSPLHF. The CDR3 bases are TGTGCCAGCAGCTTAGGCAGGACAGGGGGCTCTTCACCCCTCCACTTT.

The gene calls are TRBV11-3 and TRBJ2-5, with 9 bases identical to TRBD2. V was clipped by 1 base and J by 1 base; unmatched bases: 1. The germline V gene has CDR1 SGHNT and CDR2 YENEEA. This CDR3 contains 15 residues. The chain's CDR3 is CASSLGRGGQETQYF. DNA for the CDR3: TGTGCCAGCAGCTTAGGGCGGGGGGGCCAAGAGACCCAGTACTTC.

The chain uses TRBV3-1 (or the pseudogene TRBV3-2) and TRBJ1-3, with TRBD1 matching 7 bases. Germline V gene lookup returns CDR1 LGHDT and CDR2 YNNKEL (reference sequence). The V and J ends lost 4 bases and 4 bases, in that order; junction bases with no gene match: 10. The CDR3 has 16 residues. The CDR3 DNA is TGTGCCAGCAGCCCCTCGACAGGGAAAAGCGGAAACACCATATATTTT. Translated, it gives CASSPSTGKSGNTIYF.

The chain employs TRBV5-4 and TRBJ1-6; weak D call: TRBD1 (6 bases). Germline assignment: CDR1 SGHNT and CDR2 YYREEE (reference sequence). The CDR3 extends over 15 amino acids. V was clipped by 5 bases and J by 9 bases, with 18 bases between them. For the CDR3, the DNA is TGTGCCAGCAGGGCTCGGGCTGCGGACAGTTCACCCCTCCACTTT. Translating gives CASRARAADSSPLHF.

DNA for the CDR3: TGTGCCACCACGGGACAGGGCTTGCAGCCCCAGCATTTT. Translated: CATTGQGLQPQHF. V usage is TRBV19 and J usage is TRBJ1-5; TRBD1 aligns across 9 bases. CDR1 and CDR2 from the germline V gene are LNHDA and SQIVND (reference sequence). V trimming: 10 bases; J trimming: 7 bases; junction bases outside the gene matches: 8. The CDR3 extends over 13 amino acids.

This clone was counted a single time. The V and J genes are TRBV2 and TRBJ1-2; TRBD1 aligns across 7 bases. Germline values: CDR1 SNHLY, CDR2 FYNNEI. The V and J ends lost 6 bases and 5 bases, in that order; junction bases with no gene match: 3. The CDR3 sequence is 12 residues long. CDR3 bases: TGTGCCAGCAGCGTACAGGGGTATGGCTACACCTTC. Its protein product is CASSVQGYGYTF.

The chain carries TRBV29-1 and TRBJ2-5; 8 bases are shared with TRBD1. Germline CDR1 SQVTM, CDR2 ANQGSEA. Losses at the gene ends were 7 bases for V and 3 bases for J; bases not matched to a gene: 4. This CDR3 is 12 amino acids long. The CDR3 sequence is CSERTGKETQYF. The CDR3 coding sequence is TGCAGCGAAAGGACAGGGAAAGAGACCCAGTACTTC. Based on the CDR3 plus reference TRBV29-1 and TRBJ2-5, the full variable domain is SAVISQKPSRDICQRGTSLTIQCQVDSQVTMMFWYRQQPGQSLTLIATANQGSEATYESGFVIDKFPISRPNLTFSTLTVSNMSPEDSSIYLCSERTGKETQYFGPGTRLLVL.

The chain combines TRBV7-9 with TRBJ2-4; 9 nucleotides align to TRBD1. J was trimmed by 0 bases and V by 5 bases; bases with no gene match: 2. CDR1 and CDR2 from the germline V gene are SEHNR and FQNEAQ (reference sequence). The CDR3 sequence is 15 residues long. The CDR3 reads CASSRQGGAKNIQYF. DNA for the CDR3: TGTGCCAGCAGCCGACAGGGGGGAGCCAAAAACATTCAGTACTTC.

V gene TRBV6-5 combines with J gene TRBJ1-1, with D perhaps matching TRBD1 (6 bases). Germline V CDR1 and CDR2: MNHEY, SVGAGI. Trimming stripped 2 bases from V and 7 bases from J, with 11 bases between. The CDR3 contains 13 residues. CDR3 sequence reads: CASSYNREREAFF. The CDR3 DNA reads TGTGCCAGCAGTTACAACAGGGAACGTGAAGCTTTCTTT.

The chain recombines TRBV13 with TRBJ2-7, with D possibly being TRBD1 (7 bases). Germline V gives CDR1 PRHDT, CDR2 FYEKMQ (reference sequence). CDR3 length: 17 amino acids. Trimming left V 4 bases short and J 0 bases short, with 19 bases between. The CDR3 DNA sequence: TGTGCCAGCAGCTCTGGGGGGCCGGGACAGAGCTCCTACGAGCAGTACTTC. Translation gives CASSSGGPGQSSYEQYF.

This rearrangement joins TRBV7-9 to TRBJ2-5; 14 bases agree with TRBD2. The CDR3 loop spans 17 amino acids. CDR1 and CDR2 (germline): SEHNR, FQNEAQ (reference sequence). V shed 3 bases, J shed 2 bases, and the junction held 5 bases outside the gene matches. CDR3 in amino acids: CASSFGGLAGVQETQYF. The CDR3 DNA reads TGTGCCAGCAGCTTCGGGGGACTAGCGGGGGTACAAGAGACCCAGTACTTC.

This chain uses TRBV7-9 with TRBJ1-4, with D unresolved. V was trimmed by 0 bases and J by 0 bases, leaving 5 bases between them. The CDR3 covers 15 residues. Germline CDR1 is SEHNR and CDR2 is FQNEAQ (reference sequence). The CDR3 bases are TGTGCCAGCAGCTTAGCACCGGCAACTAATGAAAAACTGTTTTTT. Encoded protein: CASSLAPATNEKLFF.

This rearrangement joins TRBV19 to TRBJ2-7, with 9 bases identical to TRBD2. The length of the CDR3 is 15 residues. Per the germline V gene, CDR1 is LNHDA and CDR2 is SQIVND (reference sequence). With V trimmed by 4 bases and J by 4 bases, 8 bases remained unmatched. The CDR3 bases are TGTGCCAGTAGTACCTTTAGGGCGGGGGGGTACGAGCAGTACTTC. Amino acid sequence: CASSTFRAGGYEQYF.

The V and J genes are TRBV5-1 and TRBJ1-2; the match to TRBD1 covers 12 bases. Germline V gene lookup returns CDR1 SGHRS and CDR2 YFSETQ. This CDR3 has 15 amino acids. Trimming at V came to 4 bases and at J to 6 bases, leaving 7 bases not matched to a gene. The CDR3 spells CASSEAGTGGHGYTF. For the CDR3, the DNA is TGCGCCAGCAGCGAGGCCGGGACAGGGGGCCATGGCTACACCTTC.

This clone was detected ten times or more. The DNA for the CDR3 is TGTGCCAGCAGTGACATCGTCGGGGAGCTGTTTTTT. It yields the protein CASSDIVGELFF. V usage is TRBV6-4 and J usage is TRBJ2-2; no clear D. The CDR3 covers 12 residues. The V gene's germline CDR1 is MRHNA and CDR2 SNTAGT. V was cut by 2 bases and J by 7 bases, with 5 bases left in between.

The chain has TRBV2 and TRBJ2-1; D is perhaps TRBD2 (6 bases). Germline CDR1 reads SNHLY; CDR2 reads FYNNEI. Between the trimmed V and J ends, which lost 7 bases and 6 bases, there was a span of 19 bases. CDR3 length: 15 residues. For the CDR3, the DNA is TGTGCCAGCAAGAGCCAGCGGGCCTTGGTCAATGAGCAGTTCTTC. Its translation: CASKSQRALVNEQFF.

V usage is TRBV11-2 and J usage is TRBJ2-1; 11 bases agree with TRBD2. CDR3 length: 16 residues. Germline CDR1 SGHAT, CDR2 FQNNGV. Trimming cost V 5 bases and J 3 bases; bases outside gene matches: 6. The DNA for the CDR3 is TGTGCCAGCAGCCCCGGGACTAGCGGCTACTACAATGAGCAGTTCTTC. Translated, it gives CASSPGTSGYYNEQFF.

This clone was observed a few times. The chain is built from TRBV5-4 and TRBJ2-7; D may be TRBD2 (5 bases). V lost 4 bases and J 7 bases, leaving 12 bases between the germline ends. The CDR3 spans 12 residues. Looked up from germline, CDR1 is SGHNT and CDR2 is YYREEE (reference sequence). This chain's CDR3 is CASSGDSGEQYF. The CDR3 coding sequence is TGTGCCAGCAGCGGAGACTCGGGGGAGCAGTACTTC.

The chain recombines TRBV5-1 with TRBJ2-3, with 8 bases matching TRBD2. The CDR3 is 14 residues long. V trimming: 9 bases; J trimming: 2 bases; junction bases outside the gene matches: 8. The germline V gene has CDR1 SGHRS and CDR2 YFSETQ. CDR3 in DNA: TGCGCCACCGCGGCTAGCGGGCCCACAGATACGCAGTATTTT. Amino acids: CATAASGPTDTQYF.

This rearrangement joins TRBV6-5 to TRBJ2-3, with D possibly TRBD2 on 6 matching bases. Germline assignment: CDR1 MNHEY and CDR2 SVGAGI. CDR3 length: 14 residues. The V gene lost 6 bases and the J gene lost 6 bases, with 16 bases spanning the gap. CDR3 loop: CASSRVPSADTQYF. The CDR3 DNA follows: TGTGCCAGCAGCCGTGTGCCTAGCGCCGATACGCAGTATTTT.